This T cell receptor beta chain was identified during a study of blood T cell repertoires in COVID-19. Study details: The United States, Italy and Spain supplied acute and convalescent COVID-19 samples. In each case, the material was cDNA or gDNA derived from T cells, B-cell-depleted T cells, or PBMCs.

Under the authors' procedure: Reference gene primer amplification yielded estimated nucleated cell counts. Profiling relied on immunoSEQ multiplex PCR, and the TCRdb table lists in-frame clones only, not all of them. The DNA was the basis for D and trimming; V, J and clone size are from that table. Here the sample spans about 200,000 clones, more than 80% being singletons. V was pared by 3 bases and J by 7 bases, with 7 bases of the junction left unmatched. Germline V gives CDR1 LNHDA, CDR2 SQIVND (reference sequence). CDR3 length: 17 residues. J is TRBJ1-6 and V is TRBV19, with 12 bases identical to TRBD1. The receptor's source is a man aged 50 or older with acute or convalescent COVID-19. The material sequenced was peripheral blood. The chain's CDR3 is CASSIGDRGLGNSPLHF. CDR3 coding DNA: TGTGCCAGTAGTATTGGGGACAGGGGGCTCGGGAATTCACCCCTCCACTTT. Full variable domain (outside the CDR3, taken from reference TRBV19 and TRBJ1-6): DGGITQSPKYLFRKEGQNVTLSCEQNLNHDAMYWYRQDPGQGLRLIYYSQIVNDFQKGDIAEGYSVSREKKESFPLTVTSAQKNPTAFYLCASSIGDRGLGNSPLHFGNGTRLTVT.